The clone carrying this T cell receptor beta chain occurred once. The CDR3 sequence is 17 residues long. Unmatched junction bases numbered 14, after V lost 6 bases and J lost 1 base. From germline, CDR1 is WNHNN and CDR2 SYGVQD (reference sequence). This sample was included in a study of blood T cell repertoires in COVID-19. Overall study context: Samples taken during acute and convalescent COVID-19 were collected in the United States, Italy and Spain. Sources were T cells, B-cell-depleted T cells, or PBMCs; the material itself was cDNA or gDNA.

Source study methods: From reference gene primer amplification, estimates of nucleated cell counts were derived. Profiling relied on immunoSEQ multiplex PCR, and the TCRdb table lists in-frame clones only, not all of them. The V and J calls and the clone size are those of that table, but D and trimming were determined from the DNA. Among over 85,000 clones listed, more than 70% were seen once. The sample taken for sequencing was peripheral blood. J is TRBJ1-2 and V is TRBV10-1; 7 positions match TRBD1. The TCR sequence derives from a human donor with acute or convalescent COVID-19. The donor label of this sample is uncertain. The CDR3 is CASRTLTGKSFNYGYTF. In nucleotides, the CDR3 is TGCGCCAGCAGGACGTTGACAGGGAAGAGTTTTAACTATGGCTACACCTTC.